This TCR beta chain is drawn from a study of CD8 T cells in ankylosing spondylitis. Study conclusions and caveats: Reportedly, disease-linked clones are significantly enriched in ankylosing spondylitis patients' matched synovial fluid. Characteristic of ankylosing spondylitis blood, it appeared, was a TCR beta motif comprising 7 to 9 highly homologous variants. In the blood and synovial fluid of reactive arthritis, some motif variants had been previously reported.

V lost 5 bases, J lost 2 bases, and 17 bases lay in between. This CDR3 has 16 amino acids. The V gene's germline CDR1 is SEHNR and CDR2 FQNEAQ (reference sequence). The TCR beta libraries were generated through quantitative 5'-RACE incorporating molecular barcodes. TCRdb recomputed calls from the 5' RACE reads with MiXCR, one row per CDR3 protein. The sample includes approximately 500,000 distinct CDR3 sequences, roughly 12% of them seen just once. The sample holds many counts of this clonotype. Its antigen is undetermined. Sequences were obtained from blood, either unsorted or a sorted T cell fraction (not recorded which). This rearrangement joins TRBV7-9 to TRBJ2-3; D might be TRBD1 (6 bases). This clonotype was sampled from a male donor with ankylosing spondylitis. CDR3 bases: TGTGCCAGCAGCGCTAGGGGTGGGGGCCACACAGATACGCAGTATTTT. Amino acids: CASSARGGGHTDTQYF.